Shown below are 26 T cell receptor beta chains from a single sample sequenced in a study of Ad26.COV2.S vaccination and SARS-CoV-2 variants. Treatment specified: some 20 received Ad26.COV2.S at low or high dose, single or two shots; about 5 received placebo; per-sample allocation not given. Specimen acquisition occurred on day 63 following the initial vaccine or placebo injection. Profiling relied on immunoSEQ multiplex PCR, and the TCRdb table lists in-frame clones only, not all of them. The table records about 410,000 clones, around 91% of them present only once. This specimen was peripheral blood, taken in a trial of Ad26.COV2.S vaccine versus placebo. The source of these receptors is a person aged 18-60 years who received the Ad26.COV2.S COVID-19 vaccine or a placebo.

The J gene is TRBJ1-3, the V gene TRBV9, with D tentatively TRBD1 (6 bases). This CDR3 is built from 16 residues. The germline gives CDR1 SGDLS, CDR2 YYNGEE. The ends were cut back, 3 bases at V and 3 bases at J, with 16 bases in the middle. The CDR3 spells CASSAWDTEVGNTIYF. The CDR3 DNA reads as TGTGCCAGCAGCGCTTGGGACACCGAAGTTGGAAACACCATATATTTT.

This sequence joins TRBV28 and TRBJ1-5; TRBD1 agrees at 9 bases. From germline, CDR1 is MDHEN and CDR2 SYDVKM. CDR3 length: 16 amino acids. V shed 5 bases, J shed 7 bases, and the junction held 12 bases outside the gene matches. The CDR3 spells CASSLSSGTGRQPQHF. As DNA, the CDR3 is TGTGCCAGCAGTCTTTCTTCCGGGACAGGGCGGCAGCCCCAGCATTTT.

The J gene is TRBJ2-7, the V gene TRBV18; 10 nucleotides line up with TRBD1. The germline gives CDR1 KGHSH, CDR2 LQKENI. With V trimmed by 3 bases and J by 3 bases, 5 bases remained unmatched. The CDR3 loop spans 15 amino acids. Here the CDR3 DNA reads TGTGCCAGCTCACCTGGACAGGGGGGTAACTACGAGCAGTACTTC. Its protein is CASSPGQGGNYEQYF.

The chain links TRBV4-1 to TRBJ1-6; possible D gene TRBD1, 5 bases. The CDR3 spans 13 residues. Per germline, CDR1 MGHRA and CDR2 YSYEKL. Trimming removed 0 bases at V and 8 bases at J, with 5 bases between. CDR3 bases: TGCGCCAGCAGCCAAGACAGGGATTCACCCCTCCACTTT. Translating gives CASSQDRDSPLHF.

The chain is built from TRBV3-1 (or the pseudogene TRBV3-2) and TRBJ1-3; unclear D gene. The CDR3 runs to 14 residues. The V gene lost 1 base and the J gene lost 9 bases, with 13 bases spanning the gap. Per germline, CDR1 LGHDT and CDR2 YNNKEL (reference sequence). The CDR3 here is CASSQVVRGGTIYF. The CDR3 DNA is TGTGCCAGCAGCCAAGTAGTCCGGGGAGGCACCATATATTTT.

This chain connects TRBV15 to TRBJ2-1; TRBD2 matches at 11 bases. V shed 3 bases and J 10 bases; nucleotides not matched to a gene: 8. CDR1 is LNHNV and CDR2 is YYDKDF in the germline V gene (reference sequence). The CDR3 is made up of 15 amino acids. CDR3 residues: CATSRSTSGTGEQFF. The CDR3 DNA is TGTGCCACCAGCAGGTCGACTAGCGGGACTGGGGAGCAGTTCTTC.

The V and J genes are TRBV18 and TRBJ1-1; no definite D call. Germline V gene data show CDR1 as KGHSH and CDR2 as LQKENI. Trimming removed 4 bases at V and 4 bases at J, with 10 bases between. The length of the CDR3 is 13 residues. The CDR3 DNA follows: TGTGCCAGCTCACGGCGGGGTGGCACTGAAGCTTTCTTT. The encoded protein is CASSRRGGTEAFF.

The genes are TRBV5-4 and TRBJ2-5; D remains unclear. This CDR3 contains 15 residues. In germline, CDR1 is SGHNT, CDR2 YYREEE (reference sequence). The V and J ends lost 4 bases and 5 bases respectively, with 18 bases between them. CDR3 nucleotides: TGTGCCAGCAGCCACGGGTCCTTAGGGATGGAGACCCAGTACTTC. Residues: CASSHGSLGMETQYF.

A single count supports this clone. CDR3 sequence reads: CASSYRTLTNTGELFF. In DNA, the CDR3 is TGTGCCAGCAGTTACCGGACCCTGACGAACACCGGGGAGCTGTTTTTT. The chain links TRBV6-6 to TRBJ2-2; unclear D gene. V was shortened by 2 bases and J by 0 bases, with 10 bases between the two germline ends. Germline lookup yields CDR1 MNHNY and CDR2 SVGAGI (reference sequence). The CDR3 length is 16 residues.

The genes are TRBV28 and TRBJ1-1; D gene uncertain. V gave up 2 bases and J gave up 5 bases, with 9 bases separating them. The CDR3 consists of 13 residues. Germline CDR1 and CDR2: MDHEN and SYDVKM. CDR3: CASSLTAPTEAFF. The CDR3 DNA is TGTGCCAGCAGTTTAACCGCTCCTACTGAAGCTTTCTTT.

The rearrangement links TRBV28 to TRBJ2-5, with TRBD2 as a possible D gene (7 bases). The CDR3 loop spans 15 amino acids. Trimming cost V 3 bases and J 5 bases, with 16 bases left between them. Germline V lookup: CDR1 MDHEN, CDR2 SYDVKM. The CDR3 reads CASSFWAGAGETQYF. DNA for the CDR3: TGTGCCAGCAGTTTTTGGGCGGGGGCCGGGGAGACCCAGTACTTC. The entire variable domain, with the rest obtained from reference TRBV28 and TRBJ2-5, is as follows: DVKVTQSSRYLVKRTGEKVFLECVQDMDHENMFWYRQDPGLGLRLIYFSYDVKMKEKGDIPEGYSVSREKKERFSLILESASTNQTSMYLCASSFWAGAGETQYFGPGTRLLVL.

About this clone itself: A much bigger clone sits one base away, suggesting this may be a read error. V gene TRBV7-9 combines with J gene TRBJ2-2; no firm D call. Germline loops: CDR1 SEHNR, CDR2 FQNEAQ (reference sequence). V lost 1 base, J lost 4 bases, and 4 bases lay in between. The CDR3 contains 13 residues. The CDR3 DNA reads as TGTGCCAGCAGCTTAGTAAGCACCGGGGAGCTGTTTTTT. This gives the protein CASSLVSTGELFF.

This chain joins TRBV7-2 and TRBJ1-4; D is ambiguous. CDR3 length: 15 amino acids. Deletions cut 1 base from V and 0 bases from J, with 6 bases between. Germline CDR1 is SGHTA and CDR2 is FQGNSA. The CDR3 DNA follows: TGTGCCAGCAGCTTAGTTCTGGCAACTAATGAAAAACTGTTTTTT. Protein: CASSLVLATNEKLFF.

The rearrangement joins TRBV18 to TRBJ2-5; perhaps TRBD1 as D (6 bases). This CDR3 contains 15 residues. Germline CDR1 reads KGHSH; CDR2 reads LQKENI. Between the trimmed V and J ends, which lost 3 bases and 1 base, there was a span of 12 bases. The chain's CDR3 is CASSPRQGSQETQYF. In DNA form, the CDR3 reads TGTGCCAGCTCACCCAGGCAGGGGTCCCAAGAGACCCAGTACTTC. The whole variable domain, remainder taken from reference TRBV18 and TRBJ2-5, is NAGVMQNPRHLVRRRGQEARLRCSPMKGHSHVYWYRQLPEEGLKFMVYLQKENIIDESGMPKERFSAEFPKEGPSILRIQQVVRGDSAAYFCASSPRQGSQETQYFGPGTRLLVL.

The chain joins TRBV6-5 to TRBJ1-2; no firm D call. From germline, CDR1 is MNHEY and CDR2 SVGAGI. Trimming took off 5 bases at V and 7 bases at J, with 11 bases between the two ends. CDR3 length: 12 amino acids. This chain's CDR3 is CASSRPVGGYTF. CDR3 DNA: TGTGCCAGCAGTCGGCCGGTTGGTGGCTACACCTTC.

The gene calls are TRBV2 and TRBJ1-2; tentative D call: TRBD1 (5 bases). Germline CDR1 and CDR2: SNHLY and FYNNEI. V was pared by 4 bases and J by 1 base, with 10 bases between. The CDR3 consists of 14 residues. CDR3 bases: TGTGCCAGCAGTGGGGACGGCCTTAACTATGGCTACACCTTC. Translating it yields CASSGDGLNYGYTF.

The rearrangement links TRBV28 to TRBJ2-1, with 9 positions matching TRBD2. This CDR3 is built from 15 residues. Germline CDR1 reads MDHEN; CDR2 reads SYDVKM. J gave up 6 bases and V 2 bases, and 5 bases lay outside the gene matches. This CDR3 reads CASSLRLAVGNEQFF. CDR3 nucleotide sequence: TGTGCCAGCAGTTTAAGACTAGCGGTAGGCAATGAGCAGTTCTTC.

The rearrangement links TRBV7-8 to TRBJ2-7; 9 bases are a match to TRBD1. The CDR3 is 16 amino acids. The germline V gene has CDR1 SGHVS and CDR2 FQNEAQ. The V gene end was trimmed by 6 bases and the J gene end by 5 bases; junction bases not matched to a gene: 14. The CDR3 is CASRLSYRGLPNEQYF. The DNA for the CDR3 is TGTGCCAGCAGATTGTCCTACAGGGGGCTGCCCAACGAGCAGTACTTC. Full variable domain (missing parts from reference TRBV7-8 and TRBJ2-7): GAGVSQSPRYKVAKRGQDVALRCDPISGHVSLFWYQQALGQGPEFLTYFQNEAQLDKSGLPSDRFFAERPEGSVSTLKIQRTQQEDSAVYLCASRLSYRGLPNEQYFGPGTRLTVT.

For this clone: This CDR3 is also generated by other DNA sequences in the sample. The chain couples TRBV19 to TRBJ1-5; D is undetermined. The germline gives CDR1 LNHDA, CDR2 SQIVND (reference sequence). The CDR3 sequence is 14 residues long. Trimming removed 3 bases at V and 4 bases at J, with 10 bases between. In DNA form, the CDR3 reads TGTGCCAGTAGTATTGAAGGAGGGAATCAGCCCCAGCATTTT. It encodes CASSIEGGNQPQHF.

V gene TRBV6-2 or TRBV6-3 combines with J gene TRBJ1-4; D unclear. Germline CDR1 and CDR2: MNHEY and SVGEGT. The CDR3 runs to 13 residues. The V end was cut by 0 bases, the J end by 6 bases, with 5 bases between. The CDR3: CASSYSPYEKLFF. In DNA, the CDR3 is TGTGCCAGCAGTTACTCGCCCTATGAAAAACTGTTTTTT.

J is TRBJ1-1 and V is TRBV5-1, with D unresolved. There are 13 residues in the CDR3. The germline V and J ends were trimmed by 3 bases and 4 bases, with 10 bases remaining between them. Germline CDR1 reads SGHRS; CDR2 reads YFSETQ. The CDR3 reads CASSSSMFTEAFF. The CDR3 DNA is TGCGCCAGCAGCTCCTCCATGTTCACTGAAGCTTTCTTT.

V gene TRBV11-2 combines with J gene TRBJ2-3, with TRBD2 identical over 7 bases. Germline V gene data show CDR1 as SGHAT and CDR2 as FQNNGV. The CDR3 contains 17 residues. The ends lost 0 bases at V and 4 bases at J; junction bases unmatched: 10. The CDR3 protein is CASSLDRGGSWPDTQYF. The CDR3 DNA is TGTGCCAGCAGCTTAGATCGAGGCGGGAGTTGGCCAGATACGCAGTATTTT.

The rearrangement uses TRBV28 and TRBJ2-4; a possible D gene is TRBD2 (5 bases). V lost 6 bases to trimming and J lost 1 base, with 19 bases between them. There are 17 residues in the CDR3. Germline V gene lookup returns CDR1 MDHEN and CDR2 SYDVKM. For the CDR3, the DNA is TGTGCCAGCAGCCCGACTATAAGCTGGAAGGCCAAAAACATTCAGTACTTC. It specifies CASSPTISWKAKNIQYF. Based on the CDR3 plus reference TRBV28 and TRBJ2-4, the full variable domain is DVKVTQSSRYLVKRTGEKVFLECVQDMDHENMFWYRQDPGLGLRLIYFSYDVKMKEKGDIPEGYSVSREKKERFSLILESASTNQTSMYLCASSPTISWKAKNIQYFGAGTRLSVL.

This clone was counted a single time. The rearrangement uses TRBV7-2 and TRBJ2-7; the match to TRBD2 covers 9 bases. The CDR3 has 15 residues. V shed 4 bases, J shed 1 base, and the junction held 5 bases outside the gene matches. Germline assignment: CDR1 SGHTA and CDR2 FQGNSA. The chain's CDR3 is CASSSPGLASYEQYF. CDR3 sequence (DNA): TGTGCCAGCAGCTCACCGGGACTAGCTTCCTACGAGCAGTACTTC.

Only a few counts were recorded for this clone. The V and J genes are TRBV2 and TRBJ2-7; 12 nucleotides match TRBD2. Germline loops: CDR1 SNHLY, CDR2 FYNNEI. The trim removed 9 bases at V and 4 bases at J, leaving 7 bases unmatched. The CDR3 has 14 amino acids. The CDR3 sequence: CASDATSGRYEQYF. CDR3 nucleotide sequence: TGTGCCAGTGACGCGACTAGCGGGAGATACGAGCAGTACTTC.

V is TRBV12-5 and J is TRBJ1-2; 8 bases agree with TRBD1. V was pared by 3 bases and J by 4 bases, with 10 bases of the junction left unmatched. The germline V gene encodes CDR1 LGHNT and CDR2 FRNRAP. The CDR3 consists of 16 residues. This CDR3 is CASGFPLAGGFYGYTF. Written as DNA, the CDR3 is TGTGCTAGTGGTTTCCCTTTGGCAGGGGGCTTCTATGGCTACACCTTC.